The TCR beta chain described here comes from a study of CD8 T cells in ankylosing spondylitis. This clonotype came up many times. Its specificity is not known. Using quantitative 5'-RACE with molecular barcodes, the authors made TCR beta libraries. TCRdb analysed the 5' RACE reads with MiXCR anew, one entry per CDR3 protein. The sample has about 320,000 distinct CDR3 sequences, 11% seen once. Broader study findings: The disease-linked clones had a CD8+ phenotype and low blood frequencies. Reportedly, significant enrichment of disease-linked clones occurred in matched ankylosing spondylitis synovial fluid. Fewer than ten highly homologous variants made up a TCR beta motif that seemed to typify ankylosing spondylitis blood.

The CDR3 is 13 residues long. Germline V gene lookup returns CDR1 MDHEN and CDR2 SYDVKM. The V gene lost 8 bases and the J gene lost 3 bases, with 10 bases spanning the gap. The sequence derives from a female donor with ankylosing spondylitis or in good health (not recorded which). The chain joins TRBV28 to TRBJ1-4; D ambiguous. The sequenced sample was blood, either unsorted or a sorted T cell fraction (not recorded which). CDR3 region: CASYDRANEKLFF. CDR3 coding DNA: TGTGCCAGCTACGACCGGGCTAATGAAAAACTGTTTTTT.